Listed below are T cell receptor beta chains from one sample, sequenced in a study of OX40 agonist ivuxolimab in advanced cancers. Data came from immunoSEQ multiplex PCR; TCRdb stores just in-frame clones and leaves some out. Of tens of thousands of clones listed, roughly nine tenths are singletons. The input for sequencing was CD4+ or CD8+ T cells sorted from blood, taken in a trial of the OX40 agonist ivuxolimab. All receptors come from an adult with an advanced solid tumor such as melanoma, head and neck, liver or kidney cancer. Both conserved end residues are part of each CDR3. D genes are given only for firm matches. Size tells how often a clone was seen (once, few, many) or the class of an expanded clone, and some rows leave it out.

length | J | size | D | V | DNA | CDR3
14 | TRBJ2-3 | NA | TRBD1 | TRBV11-3 | TGTGCCAGCAGCTTTTCAGGGGGCGCGAATACGCAGTATTTT | CASSFSGGANTQYF
20 | TRBJ2-1 | NA | TRBD2 | TRBV28 | TGTGCCAGCAGTTTGGCGATCGGGCGGGTCAGCGGGGGGGCCTACAATGAGCAGTTCTTC | CASSLAIGRVSGGAYNEQFF
14 | TRBJ1-1 | few | NA | TRBV9 | TGTGCCAGCAGCGTAGCAGGGGTGAACACTGAAGCTTTCTTT | CASSVAGVNTEAFF
15 | TRBJ2-2 | NA | NA | TRBV30 | TGTGCCTGGAGAACAGTCAGGGCGAGTACCGGGGAGCTGTTTTTT | CAWRTVRASTGELFF
11 | TRBJ2-7 | NA | NA | TRBV29-1 | TGCAGCGTTGTAAGAGGCTACGAGCAGTACTTC | CSVVRGYEQYF
15 | TRBJ1-6 | NA | NA | TRBV10-1 | TGCGCCAGCAGTGCGTCGAGGGGACTAAATTCACCCCTCCACTTT | CASSASRGLNSPLHF
13 | TRBJ2-1 | NA | NA | TRBV5-1 | TGCGCCAGCGGGGGCGCAGACCTGGAGGAGCAGTTCTTC | CASGGADLEEQFF
13 | TRBJ1-5 | NA | NA | TRBV10-3 | TGTGCCATCAGGGCCAATAGCAATCAGCCCCAGCATTTT | CAIRANSNQPQHF
15 | TRBJ1-1 | NA | NA | TRBV27 | TGTGCCAGCAGATCCACCCGTGAATGGAACACTGAAGCTTTCTTT | CASRSTREWNTEAFF
16 | TRBJ2-7 | NA | TRBD2 | TRBV5-4 | TGTGCCAGCAGCAAGGCCGGGGGGGCCCTTCTAGACGAGCAGTACTTC | CASSKAGGALLDEQYF
14 | TRBJ1-2 | NA | TRBD1 | TRBV6-5 | TGTGCCAGCAGTATGACAGGGAGGTCTGATGGCTACACCTTC | CASSMTGRSDGYTF
14 | TRBJ1-1 | few | TRBD1 | TRBV7-9 | TGTGCCAGCAGCCGACAGGGGGCGAACACTGAAGCTTTCTTT | CASSRQGANTEAFF
15 | TRBJ2-7 | once | TRBD2 | TRBV10-2 | TGCGCCAGCAGCCGAGGGCGGGGGACCTCCTACGAGCAGTACTTC | CASSRGRGTSYEQYF
15 | TRBJ1-1 | NA | NA | TRBV5-1 | TGCGCCAGCAGCCCAACGCAAACAGTGAACACTGAAGCTTTCTTT | CASSPTQTVNTEAFF
12 | TRBJ2-3 | NA | NA | TRBV29-1 | TGCAGCGTTGTGTATGTAGCCGATACGCAGTATTTT | CSVVYVADTQYF
13 | TRBJ1-2 | NA | NA | TRBV6-5 | TGTGCCAGCAGAGTTACAGGTGGGCGGGGCTACACCTTC | CASRVTGGRGYTF
13 | TRBJ1-1 | NA | NA | TRBV5-1 | TGCGCCAGCAGCTTGATCTTGGACACTGAAGCTTTCTTT | CASSLILDTEAFF
14 | TRBJ2-7 | NA | TRBD1 | TRBV6-5 | TGTGCCAGCAGCCGCTGGGGACAGGGGGCTGCGCAGTACTTC | CASSRWGQGAAQYF
12 | TRBJ1-5 | NA | NA | TRBV19 | TGTGCCAGTAGTATTGGCGATCAGCCCCAGCATTTT | CASSIGDQPQHF
15 | TRBJ2-4 | NA | NA | TRBV19 | TGTGCCAGTAGGGGGGGCGAGGGTCCCGGAAACATTCAGTACTTC | CASRGGEGPGNIQYF
15 | TRBJ1-3 | NA | TRBD1 | TRBV6-6 | TGTGCCAGCAGTTACTCAGGGGGCCTTGGAAACACCATATATTTT | CASSYSGGLGNTIYF
14 | TRBJ1-1 | NA | NA | TRBV6-5 | TGTGCCAGCAGTTACGGGGAGATGAACACTGAAGCTTTCTTT | CASSYGEMNTEAFF
13 | TRBJ1-2 | NA | NA | TRBV7-2 | TGTGCCAGCAGCCCGGACACAACCTATGGCTACACCTTC | CASSPDTTYGYTF
13 | TRBJ2-2 | NA | NA | TRBV29-1 | TGCAGCGTTGAGTTGGGGTCCACCGGGGAGCTGTTTTTT | CSVELGSTGELFF
11 | TRBJ2-5 | few | NA | TRBV5-1 | TGCGCCAGCAGCTTGGAAGAGACCCAGTACTTC | CASSLEETQYF
13 | TRBJ1-5 | NA | NA | TRBV28 | TGTGCCAGCGGCCGGGACACCAATCAGCCCCAGCATTTT | CASGRDTNQPQHF
16 | TRBJ2-1 | NA | TRBD1 | TRBV7-6 | TGTGCCAGCAGCTCCACCGGGACAGGGACCTACAATGAGCAGTTCTTC | CASSSTGTGTYNEQFF
15 | TRBJ2-2 | NA | NA | TRBV6-1 | TGTGCCAGCTGGGCCAGGGATATCAGGCCCGGGGAGCTGTTTTTT | CASWARDIRPGELFF
14 | TRBJ1-2 | NA | TRBD1 | TRBV7-9 | TGTGCCAGCAGCTTAGTTCCAGGGGGCTATGGCTACACCTTC | CASSLVPGGYGYTF
15 | TRBJ2-5 | NA | NA | TRBV27 | TGTGCCAGCAGTCCCGGACGGTTCTTGGGAGAGACCCAGTACTTC | CASSPGRFLGETQYF
14 | TRBJ1-4 | NA | NA | TRBV4-2 | TGTGCCAGCGATAGCGGCAGGACTAATGAAAAACTGTTTTTT | CASDSGRTNEKLFF
14 | TRBJ1-6 | NA | NA | TRBV9 | TGTGCCAGCAGCGTACAGGATAATAATTCACCCCTCCACTTT | CASSVQDNNSPLHF
17 | TRBJ1-3 | NA | NA | TRBV10-3 | TGTGCCATCAGTGAGTCAACTGGGGCTGGATCTGGAAACACCATATATTTT | CAISESTGAGSGNTIYF
16 | TRBJ2-7 | NA | NA | TRBV18 | TGTGCCAGCTCACCACCTGGCAGGATTCGGCCCTACGAGCAGTACTTC | CASSPPGRIRPYEQYF
17 | TRBJ2-5 | NA | TRBD2 | TRBV5-1 | TGCGCCAGCAGCTTAAGGAGCGGGGCCTTAATGCAGGAGACCCAGTACTTC | CASSLRSGALMQETQYF
13 | TRBJ1-2 | NA | NA | TRBV27 | TGTGCCAGCAGTTCGGTCGCGGGCTATGGCTACACCTTC | CASSSVAGYGYTF
13 | TRBJ1-4 | NA | NA | TRBV18 | TGTGCCAGCAAGACCTCAACTAATGAAAAACTGTTTTTT | CASKTSTNEKLFF
12 | TRBJ2-3 | NA | NA | TRBV2 | TGTGCCAGCAGGGGCAGAACAGATACGCAGTATTTT | CASRGRTDTQYF
16 | TRBJ1-5 | NA | NA | TRBV7-5 | TGTGCCAGAAGCCAAAAACTCTGGGGCTATAATCAGCCCCAGCATTTT | CARSQKLWGYNQPQHF
15 | TRBJ2-1 | NA | TRBD2 | TRBV2 | TGTGCCAGCAGGAGCGGGGCCAGCTCCTACAATGAGCAGTTCTTC | CASRSGASSYNEQFF
15 | TRBJ1-3 | few | TRBD1 | TRBV10-3 | TGTGCCATCAGTGAGCGACAGGGGGCTGGAAACACCATATATTTT | CAISERQGAGNTIYF
15 | TRBJ1-6 | NA | NA | TRBV6-4 | TGTGCCAGCTCTCCGGTTGGAACCCGGGGTTCACCCCTCCACTTT | CASSPVGTRGSPLHF
15 | TRBJ1-4 | once | NA | TRBV19 | TGTGCCAGTAGTATTTTGGGGAATCGTAATGAAAAACTGTTTTTT | CASSILGNRNEKLFF
13 | TRBJ1-1 | NA | NA | TRBV29-1 | TGCAGCGTTGTTAATTGGGAGGGTATTGAAGCTTTCTTT | CSVVNWEGIEAFF
17 | TRBJ1-3 | NA | NA | TRBV5-1 | TGCGCCAGCAGCTTGATCAGCCATTCTCTCGGCGGAAACACCATATATTTT | CASSLISHSLGGNTIYF
16 | TRBJ1-6 | NA | TRBD1 | TRBV18 | TGTGCCAGCTCACCCCCTAATAGACAGGGCAATTCACCCCTCCACTTT | CASSPPNRQGNSPLHF
15 | TRBJ2-5 | once | TRBD1 | TRBV6-5 | TGTGCCAGCAGTTACTCCGGACAGGGGGAAGAGACCCAGTACTTC | CASSYSGQGEETQYF
14 | TRBJ2-1 | NA | NA | TRBV5-1 | TGCGCCAGCAGCTCCGGACCGGGGCAGGCCGAGCAGTTCTTC | CASSSGPGQAEQFF
14 | TRBJ2-3 | NA | TRBD1 | TRBV5-4 | TGTGCCAGCAGCCGTCAGGGGGCGACAGATACGCAGTATTTT | CASSRQGATDTQYF
16 | TRBJ1-5 | few | NA | TRBV5-5 | TGTGCCAGCAGCCAAGACATCAGGGTGAGAAATCAGCCCCAGCATTTT | CASSQDIRVRNQPQHF
18 | TRBJ1-5 | NA | NA | TRBV21-1 | TGTGCCAGCAGCAAAAGGGGGGTCCGTCCAGGGACTATGCAGCCCCAGCATTTT | CASSKRGVRPGTMQPQHF
11 | TRBJ2-7 | NA | NA | TRBV30 | TGTGCCTGGAGTAAAAGTTACGAGCAGTACTTC | CAWSKSYEQYF
16 | TRBJ1-5 | NA | NA | TRBV9 | TGTGCCAGCAGCGAGGGTGGGGGGGATAGCAATCAGCCCCAGCATTTT | CASSEGGGDSNQPQHF
17 | TRBJ2-6 | NA | TRBD1 | TRBV27 | TGTGCCAGCAGGCCGGGACAGGGGGCGCTTGGGGCCAACGTCCTGACTTTC | CASRPGQGALGANVLTF
17 | TRBJ1-6 | NA | NA | TRBV18 | TGTGCCGGCTCACCGGGGACACCAGGGACCTATAATTCACCCCTCCACTTT | CAGSPGTPGTYNSPLHF
14 | TRBJ1-1 | NA | TRBD1 | TRBV5-1 | TGCGCCAGCTACTTGGACAGGATGAACACTGAAGCTTTCTTT | CASYLDRMNTEAFF
14 | TRBJ1-3 | NA | NA | TRBV10-3 | TGTGCCTCCTGCCCCACTACGGGTGGAAACACCATATATTTT | CASCPTTGGNTIYF
15 | TRBJ2-5 | NA | TRBD1 | TRBV5-8 | TGTGCCAGCTTAACCAGACAGGGTTCGAGAGAGACCCAGTACTTC | CASLTRQGSRETQYF